This T cell receptor beta chain came from a study of T-cell reconstitution after alpha-beta-depleted transplantation in children. Study results and caveats: About two months after transplant, alpha-beta T cells reportedly came from several hundred expanded graft clones.

The ends lost 4 bases at V and 5 bases at J; junction bases unmatched: 4. The CDR3 runs 15 residues. This clonotype came up a few times. Its antigen remains unknown. As it was prepared, the TCRbeta library received unique molecular identifiers. TCRdb re-called the PCR reads through MiXCR, storing one row per CDR3 protein. Among 55,000 to 65,000 distinct CDR3 sequences listed, 44% were seen once. This chain joins TRBV12-3 or TRBV12-4 and TRBJ2-2; 10 bases line up with TRBD1. The sequence came from a male patient between 10 and 17 years old who had a stem cell transplant for acute lymphoblastic leukemia, so the T cells may come from the graft donor. The sequencing here drew on PBMCs, mostly from graft donor cells, taken 360 days after TCRalphabeta/CD19-depleted stem cell transplant. The CDR3 sequence: CASSSQGQGTGELFF. For the CDR3, the DNA is TGTGCCAGCAGTTCCCAGGGACAGGGGACCGGGGAGCTGTTTTTT.